This passage covers 6 T cell receptor beta chains from one sample sequenced in a study of blood T cell repertoires in COVID-19. Data came from immunoSEQ multiplex PCR; TCRdb stores just in-frame clones and leaves some out. The table has around 63,000 clones, roughly nine tenths seen once. Specimen: peripheral blood. The receptors come from a woman aged 55 to 70 with COVID-19, enrolled during active disease.

This clone appeared a single time. This sequence joins TRBV2 and TRBJ1-2, with D hard to call. Germline lookup yields CDR1 SNHLY and CDR2 FYNNEI. This CDR3 contains 13 residues. Trimming removed 3 bases at V and 4 bases at J, with 9 bases between. The CDR3 loop reads CASSDDTTYGYTF. Here the CDR3 DNA reads TGTGCCAGCAGTGACGACACCACCTATGGCTACACCTTC.

The CDR3 loop is CAWTLGTVNSPLHF. The CDR3 DNA follows: TGTGCCTGGACCCTAGGGACAGTGAATTCACCCCTCCACTTT. This rearrangement joins TRBV30 to TRBJ1-6, with 7 nucleotides matching TRBD1. The length of the CDR3 is 14 residues. The V and J ends lost 4 bases and 7 bases, in that order; junction bases with no gene match: 7. Germline CDR1 and CDR2: GTSNPN and SVGIG (reference sequence).

This clone was counted once. The CDR3 DNA reads as TGTGCCAGCAGCGTCGGCTACGAGCAGTACTTC. It translates to CASSVGYEQYF. This chain joins TRBV7-9 and TRBJ2-7, with unresolved D. Germline CDR1 reads SEHNR; CDR2 reads FQNEAQ (reference sequence). There are 11 residues in the CDR3. Trimming removed 5 bases at V and 3 bases at J, with 5 bases between.

The chain carries TRBV15 and TRBJ2-7; 9 bases align to TRBD2. This CDR3 spans 15 amino acids. The V and J ends lost 6 bases and 0 bases, in that order; junction bases with no gene match: 6. From germline, CDR1 is LNHNV and CDR2 YYDKDF (reference sequence). CDR3 sequence: CATRHTSGPSYEQYF. CDR3 bases: TGTGCCACCAGACACACTAGCGGGCCCTCCTACGAGCAGTACTTC.

V is TRBV7-2 and J is TRBJ1-4; 8 nucleotides line up with TRBD1. The CDR3 covers 15 residues. J lost 8 bases, V lost 5 bases, and 10 bases had no gene match. The germline V gene encodes CDR1 SGHTA and CDR2 FQGNSA. As DNA, the CDR3 is TGTGCCAGCAGCCACGCAGGGGGCGTTGGAGAAAAACTGTTTTTT. This gives the protein CASSHAGGVGEKLFF.

The chain carries TRBV7-6 and TRBJ1-5; 9 bases fit TRBD1. CDR1 and CDR2 from the germline V gene are SGHVS and FNYEAQ. V lost 6 bases and J lost 6; bases outside the gene matches: 9. The CDR3 covers 15 residues. CDR3 sequence (DNA): TGTGCCAGCAGTACGGGGACAGGGTTTGCTCAGCCCCAGCATTTT. Its translation is CASSTGTGFAQPQHF. The complete variable domain, with remaining parts taken from reference TRBV7-6 and TRBJ1-5, reads GAGVSQSPRYKVTKRGQDVALRCDPISGHVSLYWYRQALGQGPEFLTYFNYEAQQDKSGLPNDRFSAERPEGSISTLTIQRTEQRDSAMYRCASSTGTGFAQPQHFGDGTRLSIL.